This T cell receptor beta chain was captured in a study of beta chain features in type 1 diabetes (dated by TCRdb to 2016 to 2019). General notes on the study: Mean age, gender distribution, total cell number and subset yield were not different between patients and healthy donors. In the study, recently diagnosed type 1 diabetes patients and matched healthy donors were compared on the TCRB repertoires of their sorted circulating CD4+ T cell subsets. A total of some 110 million sorted cells were examined across all samples, and a strong correlation was observed between cell number per subset and RNA yield. Whereas all 28 donors provided naive and central memory subsets, regulatory and stem cell-like memory subsets were isolated from just 8 patients and about eight healthy donors. Summary of the overall study and its limitations: A moderate but significant shortening of TCRB CDR3 length was observed in type 1 diabetes patients in all four CD4+ subsets. At VDJ recombination sites, type 1 diabetes patients had fewer insertions and more deleted nucleotides, which implies abnormalities in thymic rearrangement. Naive, central memory and regulatory TCRB repertoires appeared to be more alike among patients than among healthy donors. Because cDNA rather than genomic DNA was sequenced, highly expressing activated cells could have been over-represented, although no difference in activation and CD3 levels was found between groups. Shorter templates might be favored by PCR, yet because patient and control samples were amplified and corrected together, any such skew would affect both groups equally. HLA sub-analyses involved small numbers of individuals, so any influence of HLA type on TCRB rearrangement remained unresolved.

The entire isolated RNA was reverse transcribed using the High Capacity cDNA Reverse Transcription Kit, and thus expressed TCRB transcripts were sequenced. Naive, central memory and regulatory T cell samples underwent deep immunoSEQ sequencing, averaging about 3.57 million total reads per sample. After sorted cells were lysed in RLT buffer, RNA was extracted with DNase-treated RNeasy Micro or Mini kits, with the choice depending on cell number. To prevent cross-contamination, every cell subset was processed on its own, while patient and healthy donor samples were processed together. The immunoSEQ multiplex PCR was used to amplify TCRB sequences from cDNA, yielding 87-bp fragments that span the CDR3 region. Sequencing of the amplicons was performed on the Illumina HiSeq platform. The source study handled its data this way. PCR bias was corrected computationally using synthetic template baselines, and reads within Hamming distance 2 were collapsed, with unmergeable singletons discarded. Reads were aligned against IMGT to assign V, D and J genes, CDR3 length and insertions or deletions at six rearrangement sites. Clonotype counts were normalized to sorted cell number within each subset before computing true diversity and Gini coefficients with the tcR R package. The overlap coefficient, calculated on TCRB nucleotide sequences, was used to quantify repertoire sharing. Out-of-frame TCRB sequences from naive cells were analyzed to stand in for the pre-selection repertoire. TCRdb retrieved this table from immuneACCESS and kept in-frame rearrangements only. Not all clones are present; in checked studies, unresolved V genes account for under half, and no reason is known for the remainder. V and J calls and clone size are copied from that table; D and trimming were computed from the DNA. For this sample there are 350,000 to 450,000 clones; around 14% appear just once. In total, the top ten clones hold approximately 0.038% of the sample.

The sample holds one count of this clone. Its specific antigen is unknown. No base qualities exist here, and no much larger clone lies one base off it. A single peripheral blood draw of approximately 0.11 L on average was collected from each donor into heparinised tubes. A BD FACSAria II was used to sort naive, central memory, regulatory and stem cell-like memory CD4+ T cells with a panel that included CD45RO, CCR7, CD25, CD127, CD95 and CD27. All sorted populations exceeded 95% purity. PBMCs were isolated right away by Lymphoprep density gradient centrifugation and were stained directly, without culture. So that batch effects would be minimized, each experiment stained and sorted samples in pairs, pairing one healthy donor with one patient. Reading the germline V gene gives CDR1 MNHEY and CDR2 SVGAGI. Its CDR3 holds 14 amino acids, cysteine through phenylalanine. Only CDR3 DNA remains: 42 bases, in frame from the first base. Germline trimming: 7 bases from V, 5 bases from J; junction bases outside gene matches: 11.

The specimen was naive CD4+ T cells from blood. In light of the paper, this sample's cell subset or site label describes: true naive CD4+ T cells. The chain is assembled from TRBV6-5 and TRBJ2-7, and TRBD1 matches 7 of the central bases. The receptor was derived from a man aged 25 to 40 in good health. The nucleotide sequence is TGTGCCAGCACAGAAAGACAGGGATTAAACGAGCAGTACTTC. Its protein reads: CASTERQGLNEQYF.